Listed here are 6 T cell receptor beta chains from one sample, sequenced in a study of blood T cell repertoires in COVID-19. The data were produced by immunoSEQ multiplex PCR, yet TCRdb's version contains in-frame clones alone and is incomplete. This sample has 81,000 or so clones, with approximately 89% found just once. The sequencing sample was made of peripheral blood. The receptors derive from a man between 65 and 85 years old with active or convalescent COVID-19.

This chain connects TRBV6-2 or TRBV6-3 to TRBJ2-4; maybe TRBD2 (5 bases). The V gene lost 2 bases and the J gene lost 5 bases, with 19 bases spanning the gap. This CDR3 region has 17 residues. CDR1 and CDR2 (germline): MNHEY, SVGEGT. The CDR3 loop reads CASSYPAVGLGENIQYF. The CDR3 DNA is TGTGCCAGCAGTTACCCGGCGGTAGGGCTCGGGGAAAACATTCAGTACTTC.

This clone was seen once. The chain links TRBV19 to TRBJ1-1; no definite D call. The CDR3 has 14 residues. The ends were cut back, 5 bases at V and 7 bases at J, with 17 bases in the middle. The V gene's germline CDR1 is LNHDA and CDR2 SQIVND (reference sequence). CDR3 DNA sequence: TGTGCCAGTAGTCCCAAGACCGGAGGAGATGAAGCTTTCTTT. Protein sequence: CASSPKTGGDEAFF.

CDR3 sequence reads: CAWNSGTALNQPQHF. In DNA, the CDR3 is TGTGCCTGGAATTCGGGGACAGCTTTGAATCAGCCCCAGCATTTT. This chain links TRBV30 with TRBJ1-5, with 7 bases aligning to TRBD1. V shed 4 bases and J 4 bases; nucleotides not matched to a gene: 10. Germline V gene sequence: CDR1 GTSNPN, CDR2 SVGIG (reference sequence). CDR3 length: 15 amino acids.

Here the CDR3 reads CASSSRHPSTDTQYF. CDR3 DNA: TGTGCCAGCAGTTCGCGACACCCTAGCACAGATACGCAGTATTTT. V gene TRBV27 combines with J gene TRBJ2-3; D gene uncertain. The CDR3 runs to 15 residues. With 4 bases removed from V and 0 bases from J, the gap between germline ends came to 11 bases. The germline CDR1 and CDR2 sequences are MNHEY and SMNVEV (reference sequence).

The CDR3 nucleotides read TGTGCCAGCAGCTTAGCTGGGACAGGGTTTGGCAATCAGCCCCAGCATTTT. This codes for CASSLAGTGFGNQPQHF. The chain has TRBV7-9 and TRBJ1-5, with 9 nucleotides matching TRBD1. The germline gives CDR1 SEHNR, CDR2 FQNEAQ (reference sequence). The CDR3 totals 17 residues. The V segment lost 0 bases and the J segment 2 bases; nucleotides outside the gene matches: 5.

V and J are TRBV6-5 and TRBJ1-1, with TRBD1 matching 8 bases. Losses at the gene ends were 5 bases for V and 1 base for J; bases not matched to a gene: 3. CDR1 MNHEY and CDR2 SVGAGI come from the germline V gene. This CDR3 is built from 14 residues. This CDR3 reads CASSQGAKNTEAFF. DNA for the CDR3: TGTGCCAGCAGTCAGGGGGCAAAGAACACTGAAGCTTTCTTT.